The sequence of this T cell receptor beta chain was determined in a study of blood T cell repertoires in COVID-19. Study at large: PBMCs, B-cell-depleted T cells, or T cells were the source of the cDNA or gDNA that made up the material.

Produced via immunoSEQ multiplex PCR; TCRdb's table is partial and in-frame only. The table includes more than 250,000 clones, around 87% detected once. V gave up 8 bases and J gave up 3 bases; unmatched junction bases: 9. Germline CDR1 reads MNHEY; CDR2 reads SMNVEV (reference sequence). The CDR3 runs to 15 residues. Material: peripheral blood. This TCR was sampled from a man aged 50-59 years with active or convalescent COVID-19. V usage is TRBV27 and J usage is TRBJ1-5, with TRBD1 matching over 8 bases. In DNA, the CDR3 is TGTGCCAGCGGTAAAGGGACAGGCCCCAATCAGCCCCAGCATTTT. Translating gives CASGKGTGPNQPQHF.